The present T cell receptor (beta chain) was sequenced within a study of post-analysis software for immune sequencing data. Study-wide findings and caveats: Controls showed lower frequencies than patients for 5 or 6 TRBV segments, and TRBV5-6, TRBV5-1 and TRBV20-1 were among these.

Comment on this clonotype: The antigen is not known.

Germline assignment: CDR1 MRHNA and CDR2 SNTAGT. V shed 4 bases and J shed 14 bases, with 21 bases lying between them. The CDR3 runs to 15 residues. Presence of unique molecular identifiers characterized the TCR beta cDNA libraries. TCRdb independently ran MiXCR on the PCR reads; one entry per CDR3 protein. The table includes 550,000 to 700,000 distinct CDR3 sequences, roughly 47% detected once. The TCR comes from a girl aged 5-17 years with multiple sclerosis. The rearrangement uses TRBV6-4 and TRBJ2-6; a possible D gene is TRBD1 (6 bases). Sequencing used blood. CDR3: CASSVVAGTPEILTF. CDR3 DNA: TGTGCCAGCAGTGTTGTCGCCGGGACACCCGAAATCCTGACTTTC.